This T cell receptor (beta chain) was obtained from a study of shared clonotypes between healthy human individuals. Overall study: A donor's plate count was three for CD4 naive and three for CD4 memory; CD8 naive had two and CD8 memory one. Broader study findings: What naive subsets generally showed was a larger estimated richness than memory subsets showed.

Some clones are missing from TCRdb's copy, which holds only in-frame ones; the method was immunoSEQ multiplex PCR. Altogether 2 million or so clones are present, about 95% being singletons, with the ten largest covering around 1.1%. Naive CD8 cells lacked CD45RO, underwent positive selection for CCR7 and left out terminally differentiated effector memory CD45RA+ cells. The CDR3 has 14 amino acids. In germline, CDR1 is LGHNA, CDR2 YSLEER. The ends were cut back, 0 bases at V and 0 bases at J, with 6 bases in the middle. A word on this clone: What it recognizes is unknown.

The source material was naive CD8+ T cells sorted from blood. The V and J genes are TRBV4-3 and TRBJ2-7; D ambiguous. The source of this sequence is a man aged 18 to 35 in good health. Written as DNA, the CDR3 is TGCGCCAGCAGCCAAGAACATCTCTCCTACGAGCAGTACTTC. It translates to CASSQEHLSYEQYF.